The rows below give T cell receptor beta chains drawn from one sample of a study of blood T cell repertoires in COVID-19. TCRdb keeps only in-frame clones here, not all; method: immunoSEQ multiplex PCR. Altogether roughly 150,000 clones are present, approximately 85% being singletons, with the ten largest covering about 3.2%. Sequenced: peripheral blood. The source of these receptors is a man in his fifties with acute or convalescent COVID-19. The CDR3 runs from the conserved cysteine through the conserved F or W. D genes are given only for firm matches. Clone size is not always given. Where it is, it says once, few, many or a class for expanded clones.

CDR3 DNA	CDR3 protein	V gene	clone size	J gene	D gene
TGTGCCAGCTTCCGGCTAGTTCTACACCAGAGCTCCTACGAGCAGTACTTC	CASFRLVLHQSSYEQYF	TRBV12-1	-	TRBJ2-7	-
TGTGCCAGCAGGACCGGGACAAGTTGGGGCAATGAGCAGTTCTTC	CASRTGTSWGNEQFF	TRBV2	-	TRBJ2-1	-
TGTGCCAGCAGCTTGGCGGGGGGGCCACTGGAGACCCAGTACTTC	CASSLAGGPLETQYF	TRBV5-4	-	TRBJ2-5	TRBD2
TGCGCCAGCAGCTTGACACGTACCTACAATGAGCAGTTCTTC	CASSLTRTYNEQFF	TRBV5-1	once	TRBJ2-1	-
TGTGCCAGCTCACCCTTTGATTTCGGTGGTAACACTGAAGCTTTCTTT	CASSPFDFGGNTEAFF	TRBV18	-	TRBJ1-1	-
TGTGCCAGCAGCTTAAATGAAGGGGGCGGGGATGAGCAGTTCTTC	CASSLNEGGGDEQFF	TRBV7-9	-	TRBJ2-1	-
TGTGCCTGGAGTACGGATTCACCCCTCCACTTT	CAWSTDSPLHF	TRBV30	-	TRBJ1-6	-
TGTGCCACCAGCAGACCTCCGTCAAGCGGCTACACCTTC	CATSRPPSSGYTF	TRBV15	-	TRBJ1-2	-
TGCGCCAGCAGTCTGGGGGGAGACTATGGCTACACCTTC	CASSLGGDYGYTF	TRBV5-1	few	TRBJ1-2	-
TGCGCCAGCAGTCCCGGAGGAGAGACCCAGTACTTC	CASSPGGETQYF	TRBV5-1	-	TRBJ2-5	-
TGTGCCAGCAGCTCGGGGCGGGGGAGCACAGATACGCAGTATTTT	CASSSGRGSTDTQYF	TRBV5-4	-	TRBJ2-3	TRBD2
TGTGCCTGGGGGGACAGGGTTCAGCCCCAGCATTTT	CAWGDRVQPQHF	TRBV30	-	TRBJ1-5	TRBD1
TGTGCCAGCAGTGAGACTGAAAGCTCCTACGAGCAGTACTTC	CASSETESSYEQYF	TRBV25-1	-	TRBJ2-7	-
TGTGCCAGCTCACCAGGTTCGGAAAACATTCAGTACTTC	CASSPGSENIQYF	TRBV18	-	TRBJ2-4	-
TGTGCCAGCAGTACCCTCCGGGACAGGGACCACCGGGAGCAGTACTTC	CASSTLRDRDHREQYF	TRBV11-2	-	TRBJ2-7	TRBD1
TGTGCTAGCAGCTTTGGGAGCGTTTCACAAGAGACCCAGTACTTC	CASSFGSVSQETQYF	TRBV7-7	-	TRBJ2-5	-
TGTGCCAGCAGCTTGGGAGGGACAGGGAGAGGCGAGCAGTACTTC	CASSLGGTGRGEQYF	TRBV5-4	few	TRBJ2-7	TRBD1
TGCGCCAGCAGCTTACCGGGACAGGGGTACAATGAGCAGTTCTTC	CASSLPGQGYNEQFF	TRBV5-1	-	TRBJ2-1	TRBD1
TGTGCCAGCAGCCAAGATATGCGAAGCTCCTATAATTCACCCCTCCACTTT	CASSQDMRSSYNSPLHF	TRBV4-2	once	TRBJ1-6	-
TGTGCCAGCAGCTTAGATCTCAGGGGCAATGAGCAGTTCTTC	CASSLDLRGNEQFF	TRBV11-3	-	TRBJ2-1	-
TGTGCCATCAGTCTTGGACTAGCGGAGCACACAGATACGCAGTATTTT	CAISLGLAEHTDTQYF	TRBV10-3	few	TRBJ2-3	TRBD2
TGTGCCAGCAGCTTAGTTGGTAGCGGGGGGGCAGGTACGCAGTATTTT	CASSLVGSGGAGTQYF	TRBV11-2	-	TRBJ2-3	TRBD2
TGTGCCAGCAGGACGACAGGGGACACTGAAGCTTTCTTT	CASRTTGDTEAFF	TRBV12-3/TRBV12-4	few	TRBJ1-1	TRBD1
TGTGCCAGCAGCTTGGCAGGGTTGGGGCCTAATGAAAAACTGTTTTTT	CASSLAGLGPNEKLFF	TRBV5-6	-	TRBJ1-4	-
TGTGCCAGCAGTTCCGCCGGGGTGTCGTATGGCTACACCTTC	CASSSAGVSYGYTF	TRBV6-6	-	TRBJ1-2	-
TGTGCCAGCTCACTGGAGACCTCTTATGGCTACACCTTC	CASSLETSYGYTF	TRBV18	-	TRBJ1-2	-
TGCGCCAGCAGCGGGACCTTAGGGGGTTACAATGAGCAGTTCTTC	CASSGTLGGYNEQFF	TRBV5-1	-	TRBJ2-1	-
TGTGCCAGTAGTCTTCAGGGGGTCACTGAAGCTTTCTTT	CASSLQGVTEAFF	TRBV19	-	TRBJ1-1	TRBD1
TGTGCCATCAGTGAAGCAGGACAGTGGTATGGCTACACCTTC	CAISEAGQWYGYTF	TRBV10-3	-	TRBJ1-2	-
TGTGCCAGCAGTCCCGGGACAGTTTCACCCCTCCACTTT	CASSPGTVSPLHF	TRBV12-3/TRBV12-4	-	TRBJ1-6	TRBD1
TGTGCCCTTAAGAGCGGAACTGAAGCTTTCTTT	CALKSGTEAFF	TRBV10-3	-	TRBJ1-1	-
TGTGCCAGCACCTTCGCAGGGGGACCCAGCTCCTACAATGAGCAGTTCTTC	CASTFAGGPSSYNEQFF	TRBV7-9	-	TRBJ2-1	TRBD1
TGTGCCAGCAGCTTAGACTGGCCGGGGTCCCGGGGTGCCAGGACTTTCTTT	CASSLDWPGSRGARTFF	TRBV11-3	-	TRBJ1-1	-